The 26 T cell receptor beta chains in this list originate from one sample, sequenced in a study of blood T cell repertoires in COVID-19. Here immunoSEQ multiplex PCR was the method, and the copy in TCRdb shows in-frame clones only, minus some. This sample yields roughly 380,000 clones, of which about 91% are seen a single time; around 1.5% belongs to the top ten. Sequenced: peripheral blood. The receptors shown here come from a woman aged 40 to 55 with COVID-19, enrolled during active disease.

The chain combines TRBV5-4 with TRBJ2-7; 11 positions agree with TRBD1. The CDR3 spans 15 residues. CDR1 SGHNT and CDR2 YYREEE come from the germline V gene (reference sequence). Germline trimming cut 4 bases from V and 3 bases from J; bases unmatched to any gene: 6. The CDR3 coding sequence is TGTGCCAGCAGCCGATTAGGGACAGGGGGCTACGAGCAGTACTTC. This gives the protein CASSRLGTGGYEQYF.

The CDR3 loop reads CASSQVSSGIDGYEQFF. The CDR3 DNA follows: TGCGCCAGCAGCCAAGTTTCTAGCGGGATTGATGGCTATGAGCAGTTCTTC. The rearrangement links TRBV4-3 to TRBJ2-1, with 9 nucleotides matching TRBD2. The CDR3 totals 17 residues. V shed 1 base and J 8 bases; nucleotides not matched to a gene: 12. CDR1 LGHNA and CDR2 YSLEER come from the germline V gene.

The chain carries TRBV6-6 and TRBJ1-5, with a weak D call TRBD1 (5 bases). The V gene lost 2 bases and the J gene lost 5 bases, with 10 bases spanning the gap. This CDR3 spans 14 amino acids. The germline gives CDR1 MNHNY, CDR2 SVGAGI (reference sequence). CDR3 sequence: CASSYPGGDQPQHF. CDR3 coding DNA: TGTGCCAGCAGTTACCCCGGGGGGGATCAGCCCCAGCATTTT.

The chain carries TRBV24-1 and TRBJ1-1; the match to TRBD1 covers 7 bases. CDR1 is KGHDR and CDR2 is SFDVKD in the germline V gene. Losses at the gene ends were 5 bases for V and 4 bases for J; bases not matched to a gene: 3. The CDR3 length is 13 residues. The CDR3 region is CATSAPGGTEAFF. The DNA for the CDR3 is TGTGCCACCAGTGCCCCAGGGGGCACTGAAGCTTTCTTT.

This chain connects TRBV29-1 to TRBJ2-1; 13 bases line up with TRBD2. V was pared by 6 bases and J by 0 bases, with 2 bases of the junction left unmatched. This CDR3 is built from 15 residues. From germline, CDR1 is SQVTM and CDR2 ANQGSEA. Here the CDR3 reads CSVGTSGVSYNEQFF. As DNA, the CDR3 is TGCAGCGTGGGGACTAGCGGGGTCTCCTACAATGAGCAGTTCTTC.

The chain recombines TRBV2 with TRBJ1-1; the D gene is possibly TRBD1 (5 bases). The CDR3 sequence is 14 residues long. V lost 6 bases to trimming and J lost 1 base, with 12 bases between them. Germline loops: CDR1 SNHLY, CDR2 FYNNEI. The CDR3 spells CASRAGLSNTEAFF. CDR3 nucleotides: TGTGCCAGCAGAGCGGGACTCTCGAACACTGAAGCTTTCTTT.

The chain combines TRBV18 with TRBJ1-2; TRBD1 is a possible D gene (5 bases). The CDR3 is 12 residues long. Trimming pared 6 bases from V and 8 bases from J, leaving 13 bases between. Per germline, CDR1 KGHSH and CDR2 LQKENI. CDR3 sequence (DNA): TGTGCCAGCTCTCCCGGAAGGGGAGGCTACACCTTC. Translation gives CASSPGRGGYTF. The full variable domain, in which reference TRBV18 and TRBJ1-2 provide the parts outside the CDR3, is NAGVMQNPRHLVRRRGQEARLRCSPMKGHSHVYWYRQLPEEGLKFMVYLQKENIIDESGMPKERFSAEFPKEGPSILRIQQVVRGDSAAYFCASSPGRGGYTFGSGTRLTVV.

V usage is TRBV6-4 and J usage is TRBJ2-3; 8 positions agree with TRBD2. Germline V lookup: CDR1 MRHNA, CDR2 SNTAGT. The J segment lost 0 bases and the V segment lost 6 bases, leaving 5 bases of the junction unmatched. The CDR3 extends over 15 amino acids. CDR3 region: CASRRTSISTDTQYF. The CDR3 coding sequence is TGTGCCAGCAGGAGGACTAGCATTAGCACAGATACGCAGTATTTT.

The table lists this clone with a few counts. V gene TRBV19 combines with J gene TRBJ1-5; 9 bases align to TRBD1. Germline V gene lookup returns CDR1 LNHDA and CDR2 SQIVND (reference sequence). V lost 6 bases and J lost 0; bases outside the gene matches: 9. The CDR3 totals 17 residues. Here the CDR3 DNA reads TGTGCCAGTAGAACCGGGACAGGGTTTAGTAGCAATCAGCCCCAGCATTTT. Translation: CASRTGTGFSSNQPQHF.

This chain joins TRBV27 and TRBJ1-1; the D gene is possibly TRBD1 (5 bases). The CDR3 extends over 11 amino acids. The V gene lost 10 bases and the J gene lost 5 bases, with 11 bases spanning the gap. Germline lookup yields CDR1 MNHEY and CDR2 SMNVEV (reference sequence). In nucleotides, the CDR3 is TGTGCCACCTCCCAGGGAACTGAAGCTTTCTTT. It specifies CATSQGTEAFF.

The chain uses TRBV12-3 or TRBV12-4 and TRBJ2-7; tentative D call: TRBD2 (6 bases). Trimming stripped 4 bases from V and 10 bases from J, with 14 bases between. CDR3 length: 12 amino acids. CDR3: CASSWTGRQQYF. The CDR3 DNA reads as TGTGCCAGCAGTTGGACCGGGAGACAACAGTACTTC.

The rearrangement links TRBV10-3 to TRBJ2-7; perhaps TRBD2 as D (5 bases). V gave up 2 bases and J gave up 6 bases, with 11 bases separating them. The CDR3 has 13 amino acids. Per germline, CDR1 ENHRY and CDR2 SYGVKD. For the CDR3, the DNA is TGTGCCATCAGTGAGGGACTCCTTTTCGAGCAGTACTTC. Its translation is CAISEGLLFEQYF.

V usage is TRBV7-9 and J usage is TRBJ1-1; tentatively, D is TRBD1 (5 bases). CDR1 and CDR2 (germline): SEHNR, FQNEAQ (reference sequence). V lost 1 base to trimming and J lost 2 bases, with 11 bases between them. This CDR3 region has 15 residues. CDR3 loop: CASSLEGGANTEAFF. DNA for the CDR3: TGTGCCAGCAGCTTAGAGGGAGGGGCAAACACTGAAGCTTTCTTT.

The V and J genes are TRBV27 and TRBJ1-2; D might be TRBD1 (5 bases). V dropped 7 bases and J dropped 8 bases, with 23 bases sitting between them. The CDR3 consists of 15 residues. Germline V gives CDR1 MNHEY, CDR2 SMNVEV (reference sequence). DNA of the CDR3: TGTGCCAGCAAGTCGACAGCCATAAACCCCGGGGGCTACACCTTC. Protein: CASKSTAINPGGYTF.

CDR3 amino acids: CASSLDTQETQYF. In DNA form, the CDR3 reads TGCGCCAGCAGCTTGGACACCCAAGAGACCCAGTACTTC. The chain links TRBV5-1 to TRBJ2-5; D call uncertain. The CDR3 has 13 residues. Trimming left V 0 bases short and J 1 base short, with 4 bases between. CDR1 is SGHRS, CDR2 YFSETQ, per germline.

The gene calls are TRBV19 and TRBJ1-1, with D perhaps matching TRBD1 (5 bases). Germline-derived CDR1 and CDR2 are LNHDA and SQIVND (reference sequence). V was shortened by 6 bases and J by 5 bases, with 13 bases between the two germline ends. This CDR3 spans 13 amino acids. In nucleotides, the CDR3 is TGTGCCAGTAGATATTACGGGGGGACTGAAGCTTTCTTT. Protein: CASRYYGGTEAFF.

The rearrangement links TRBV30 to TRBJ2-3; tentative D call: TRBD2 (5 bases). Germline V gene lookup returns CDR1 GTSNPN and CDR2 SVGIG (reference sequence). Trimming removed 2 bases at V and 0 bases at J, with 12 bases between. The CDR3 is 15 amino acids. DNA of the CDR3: TGTGCCTGGAGTCGGAGTCTAGCTAGCACAGATACGCAGTATTTT. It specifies CAWSRSLASTDTQYF.

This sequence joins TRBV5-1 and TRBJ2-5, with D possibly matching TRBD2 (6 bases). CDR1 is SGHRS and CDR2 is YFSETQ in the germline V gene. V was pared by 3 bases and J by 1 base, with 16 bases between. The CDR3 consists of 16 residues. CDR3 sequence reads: CASSYEGAGLQETQYF. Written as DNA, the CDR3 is TGCGCCAGCAGCTACGAGGGTGCGGGGCTCCAAGAGACCCAGTACTTC.

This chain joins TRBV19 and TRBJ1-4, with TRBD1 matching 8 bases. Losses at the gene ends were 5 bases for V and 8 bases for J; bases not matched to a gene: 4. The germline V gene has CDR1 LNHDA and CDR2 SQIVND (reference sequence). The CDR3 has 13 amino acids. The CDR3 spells CASSGTGGEKLFF. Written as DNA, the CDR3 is TGTGCCAGTAGTGGGACAGGAGGCGAAAAACTGTTTTTT.

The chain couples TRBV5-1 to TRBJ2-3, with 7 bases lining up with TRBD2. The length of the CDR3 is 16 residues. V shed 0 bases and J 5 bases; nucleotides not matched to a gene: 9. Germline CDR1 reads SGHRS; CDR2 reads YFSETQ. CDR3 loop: CASSLAGRGAEDTQYF. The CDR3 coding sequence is TGCGCCAGCAGCTTGGCGGGGAGGGGAGCGGAAGATACGCAGTATTTT.

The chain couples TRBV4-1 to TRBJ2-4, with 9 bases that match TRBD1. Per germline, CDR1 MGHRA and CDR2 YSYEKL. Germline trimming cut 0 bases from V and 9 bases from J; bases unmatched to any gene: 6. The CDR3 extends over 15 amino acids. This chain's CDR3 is CASSQDRGTGTIQYF. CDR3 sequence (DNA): TGCGCCAGCAGCCAAGATCGCGGGACAGGGACCATTCAGTACTTC.

The CDR3 coding sequence is TGCGCCAGCAGCCAAGTTGGGGCGTCAAAACTGTTTTTT. This gives the protein CASSQVGASKLFF. The rearrangement joins TRBV4-3 to TRBJ1-4, with D possibly being TRBD1 (5 bases). V lost 1 base and J lost 10, with 10 bases in between. Per germline, CDR1 LGHNA and CDR2 YSLEER. The CDR3 has 13 residues.

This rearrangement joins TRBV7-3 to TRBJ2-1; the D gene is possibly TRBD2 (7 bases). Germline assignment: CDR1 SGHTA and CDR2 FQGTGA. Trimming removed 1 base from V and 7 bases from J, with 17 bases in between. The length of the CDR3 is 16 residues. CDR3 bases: TGTGCCAGCAGCTTAAGTCATGGGGGGGCCCGGAATGAGCAGTTCTTC. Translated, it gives CASSLSHGGARNEQFF.

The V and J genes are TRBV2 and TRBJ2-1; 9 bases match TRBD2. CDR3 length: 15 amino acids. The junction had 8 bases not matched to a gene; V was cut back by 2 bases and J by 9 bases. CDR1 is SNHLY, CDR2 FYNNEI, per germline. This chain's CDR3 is CASSERAGGLSEQFF. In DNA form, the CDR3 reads TGTGCCAGCAGTGAAAGGGCGGGAGGGCTTAGTGAGCAGTTCTTC.

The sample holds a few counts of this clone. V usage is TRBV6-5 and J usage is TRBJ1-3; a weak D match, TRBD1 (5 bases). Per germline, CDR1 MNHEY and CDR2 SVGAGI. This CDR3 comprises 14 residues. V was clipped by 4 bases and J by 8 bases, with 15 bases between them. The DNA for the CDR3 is TGTGCCAGCAGTTCCGGGACTGCCGCCCACACCATATATTTT. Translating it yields CASSSGTAAHTIYF.

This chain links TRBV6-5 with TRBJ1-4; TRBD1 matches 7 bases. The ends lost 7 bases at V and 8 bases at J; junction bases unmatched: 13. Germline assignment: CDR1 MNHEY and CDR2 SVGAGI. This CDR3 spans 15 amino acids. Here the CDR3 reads CASTLHGTAGEKLFF. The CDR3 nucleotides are TGTGCCAGCACTCTTCACGGGACAGCAGGCGAAAAACTGTTTTTT.